The 3 T cell receptor beta chains below were found in one sample sequenced in a study of siplizumab effects on memory and regulatory T cells (dated by TCRdb to 2018 to 2020). The method behind the library was the immunoSEQ multiplex PCR assay. TCRdb re-hosts the immuneACCESS table, in-frame sequences only. Its copies lack some clones; in the studies checked, an unresolved V gene accounts for under half of them, and the cause for the rest is not known. This sample holds tens of thousands of clones; about 96% were observed only once. The ten largest clones capture around 0.029% of the sample. The sample comprised naive CD4+ T cells sorted from blood. In light of the paper, this sample's cell subset or site label describes: unstimulated naive T cells. These receptors all come from a human donor in good health.

This clone appeared once. The J gene is TRBJ1-1, the V gene TRBV19; TRBD1 agrees at 8 bases. Germline V gene lookup returns CDR1 LNHDA and CDR2 SQIVND (reference sequence). V lost 6 bases to trimming and J lost 4 bases; unmatched junction nucleotides: 7. This CDR3 is 14 amino acids long. The CDR3 sequence is CASRTTGVTTEAFF. In DNA form, the CDR3 reads TGTGCCAGTAGAACGACAGGGGTAACCACTGAAGCTTTCTTT. Full variable domain (remainder filled in from reference TRBV19 and TRBJ1-1): DGGITQSPKYLFRKEGQNVTLSCEQNLNHDAMYWYRQDPGQGLRLIYYSQIVNDFQKGDIAEGYSVSREKKESFPLTVTSAQKNPTAFYLCASRTTGVTTEAFFGQGTRLTVV.

The V and J genes are TRBV6-1 and TRBJ1-2; D not certain. Germline V lookup: CDR1 MNHNS, CDR2 SASEGT. Trimming cost V 0 bases and J 5 bases, with 7 bases left between them. CDR3 length: 13 residues. This CDR3 reads CASSEALGYGYTF. The CDR3 DNA follows: TGTGCCAGCAGTGAAGCGTTGGGTTATGGCTACACCTTC.

For the CDR3, the DNA is TGCGCCAGCAGCTTGGGGCCGGGGGGGCTCTACGAGCAGTACTTC. It yields the protein CASSLGPGGLYEQYF. The V and J genes are TRBV5-1 and TRBJ2-7; TRBD2 matches 8 bases. This CDR3 has 15 amino acids. From germline, CDR1 is SGHRS and CDR2 YFSETQ. J gave up 3 bases and V 0 bases, and 5 bases lay outside the gene matches.